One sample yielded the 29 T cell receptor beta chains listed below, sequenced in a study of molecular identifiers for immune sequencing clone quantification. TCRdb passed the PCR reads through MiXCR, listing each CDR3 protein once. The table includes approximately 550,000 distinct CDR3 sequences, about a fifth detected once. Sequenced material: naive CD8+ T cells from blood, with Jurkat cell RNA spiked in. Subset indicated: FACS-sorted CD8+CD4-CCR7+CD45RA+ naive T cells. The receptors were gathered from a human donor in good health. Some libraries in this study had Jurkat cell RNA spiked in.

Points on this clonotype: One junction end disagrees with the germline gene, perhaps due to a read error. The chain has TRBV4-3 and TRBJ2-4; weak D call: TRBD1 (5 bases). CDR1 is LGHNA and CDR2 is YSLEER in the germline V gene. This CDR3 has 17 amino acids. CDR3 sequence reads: CASSQDLRGSAKDIQYF. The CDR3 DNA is TGCGCCAGCAGCCAAGATCTAAGGGGATCAGCCAAAGACATTCAGTACTTC.

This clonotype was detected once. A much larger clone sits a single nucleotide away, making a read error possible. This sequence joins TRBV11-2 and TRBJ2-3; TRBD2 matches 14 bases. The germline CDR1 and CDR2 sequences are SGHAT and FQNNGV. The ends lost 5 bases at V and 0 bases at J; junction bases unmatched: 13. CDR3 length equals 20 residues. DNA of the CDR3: TGTGCCAGCAGCGGGCGTCCGGGACTAGCGGGGGACACTAGCACAGATACGCAGTATTTT. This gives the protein CASSGRPGLAGDTSTDTQYF.

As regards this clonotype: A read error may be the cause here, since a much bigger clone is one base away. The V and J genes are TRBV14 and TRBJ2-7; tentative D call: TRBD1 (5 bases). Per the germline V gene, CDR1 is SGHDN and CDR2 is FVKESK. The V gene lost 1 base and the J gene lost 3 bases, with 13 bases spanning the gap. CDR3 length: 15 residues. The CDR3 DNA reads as TGTGCCAGCAGCCAAGGAAGGGGTGTGTTCTACGAGCAGTACTTC. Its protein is CASSQGRGVFYEQYF.

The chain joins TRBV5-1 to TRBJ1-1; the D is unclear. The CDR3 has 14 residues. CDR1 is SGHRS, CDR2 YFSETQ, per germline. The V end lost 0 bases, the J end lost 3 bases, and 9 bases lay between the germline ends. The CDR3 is CASSLAMGYTEAFF. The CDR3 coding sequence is TGCGCCAGCAGCTTGGCCATGGGATACACTGAAGCTTTCTTT.

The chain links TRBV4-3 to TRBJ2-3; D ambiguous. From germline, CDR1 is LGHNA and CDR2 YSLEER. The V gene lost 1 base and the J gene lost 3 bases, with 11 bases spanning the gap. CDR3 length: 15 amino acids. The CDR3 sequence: CASSQGTSITDTQYF. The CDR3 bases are TGCGCCAGCAGCCAAGGGACCTCTATTACAGATACGCAGTATTTT.

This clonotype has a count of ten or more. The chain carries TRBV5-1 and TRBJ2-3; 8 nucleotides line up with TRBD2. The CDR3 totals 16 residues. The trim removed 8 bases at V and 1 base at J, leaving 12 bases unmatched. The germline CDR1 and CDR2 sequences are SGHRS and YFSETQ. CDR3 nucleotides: TGCGCCAGAGAGAGGCGGGGGGCGTCACGCACAGATACGCAGTATTTT. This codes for CARERRGASRTDTQYF.

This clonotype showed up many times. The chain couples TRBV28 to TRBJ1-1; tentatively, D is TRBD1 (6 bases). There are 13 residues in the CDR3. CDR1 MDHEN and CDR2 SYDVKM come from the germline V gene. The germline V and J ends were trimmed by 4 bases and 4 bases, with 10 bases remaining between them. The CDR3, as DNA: TGTGCCAGCAGTTCGAGGGGGAGCACTGAAGCTTTCTTT. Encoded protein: CASSSRGSTEAFF.

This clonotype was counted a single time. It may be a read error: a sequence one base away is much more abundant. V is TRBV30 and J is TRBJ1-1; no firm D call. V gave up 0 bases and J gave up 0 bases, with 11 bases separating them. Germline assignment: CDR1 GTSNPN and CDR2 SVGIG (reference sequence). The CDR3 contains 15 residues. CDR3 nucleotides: TGTGCCTGGAGTGTACCGTCTCAGCTGAACACTGAAGCTTTCTTT. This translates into CAWSVPSQLNTEAFF. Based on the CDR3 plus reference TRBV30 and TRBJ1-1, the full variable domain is SQTIHQWPATLVQPVGSPLSLECTVEGTSNPNLYWYRQAAGRGLQLLFYSVGIGQISSEVPQNLSASRPQDRQFILSSKKLLLSDSGFYLCAWSVPSQLNTEAFFGQGTRLTVV.

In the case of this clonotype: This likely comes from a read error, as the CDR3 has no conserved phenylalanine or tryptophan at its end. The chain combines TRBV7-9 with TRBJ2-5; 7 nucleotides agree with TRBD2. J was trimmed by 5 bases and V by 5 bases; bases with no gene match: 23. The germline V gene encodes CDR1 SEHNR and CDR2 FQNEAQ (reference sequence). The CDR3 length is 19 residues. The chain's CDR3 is CASSKPLVPRTRLGETQYS. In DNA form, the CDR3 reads TGTGCCAGCAGCAAACCCCTTGTACCTCGGACTAGGTTAGGCGAGACCCAGTACTCC.

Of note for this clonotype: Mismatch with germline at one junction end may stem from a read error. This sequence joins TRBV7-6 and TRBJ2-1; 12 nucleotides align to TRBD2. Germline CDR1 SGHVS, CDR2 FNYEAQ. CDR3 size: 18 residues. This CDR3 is CASSLDLAGGLGDNGQFF. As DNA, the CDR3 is TGTGCCAGCAGCTTAGACCTAGCGGGGGGGCTCGGGGACAATGGGCAGTTCTTC.

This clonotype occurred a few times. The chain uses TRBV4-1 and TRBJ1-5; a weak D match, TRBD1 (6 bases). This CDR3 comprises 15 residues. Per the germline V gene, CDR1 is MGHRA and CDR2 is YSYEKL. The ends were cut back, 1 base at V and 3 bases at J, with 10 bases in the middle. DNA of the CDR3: TGCGCCAGCAGCCAAGGGACAGCACCCAATCAGCCCCAGCATTTT. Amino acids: CASSQGTAPNQPQHF.

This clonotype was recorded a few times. CDR3 DNA sequence: TGTGCCAGCAGCTTAGATTCAGGGTATGGCTACACCTTC. Amino acid sequence: CASSLDSGYGYTF. The chain combines TRBV11-3 with TRBJ1-2; D possibly corresponds to TRBD1 (5 bases). The germline V gene encodes CDR1 SGHNT and CDR2 YENEEA. The CDR3 spans 13 residues. V was trimmed by 0 bases and J by 5 bases, leaving 7 bases between them.

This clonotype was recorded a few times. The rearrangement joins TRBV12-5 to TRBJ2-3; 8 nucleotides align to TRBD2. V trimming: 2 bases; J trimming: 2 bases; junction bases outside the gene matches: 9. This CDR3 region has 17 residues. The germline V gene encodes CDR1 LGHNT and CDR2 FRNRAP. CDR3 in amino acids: CASGLITGGGYTDTQYF. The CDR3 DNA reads TGTGCTAGTGGTTTGATAACGGGCGGGGGGTACACAGATACGCAGTATTTT. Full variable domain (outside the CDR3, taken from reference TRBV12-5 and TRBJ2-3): DARVTQTPRHKVTEMGQEVTMRCQPILGHNTVFWYRQTMMQGLELLAYFRNRAPLDDSGMPKDRFSAEMPDATLATLKIQPSEPRDSAVYFCASGLITGGGYTDTQYFGPGTRLTVL.

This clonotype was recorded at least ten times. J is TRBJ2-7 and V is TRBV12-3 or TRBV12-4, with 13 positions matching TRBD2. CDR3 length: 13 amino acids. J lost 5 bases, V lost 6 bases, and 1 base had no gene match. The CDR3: CASRGLAGDEQYF. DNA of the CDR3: TGTGCCAGCAGAGGACTAGCGGGGGACGAGCAGTACTTC.

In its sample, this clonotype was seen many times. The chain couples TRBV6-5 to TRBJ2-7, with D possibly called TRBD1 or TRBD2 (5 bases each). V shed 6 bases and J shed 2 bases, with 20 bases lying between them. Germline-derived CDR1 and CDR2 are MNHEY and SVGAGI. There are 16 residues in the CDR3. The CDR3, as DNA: TGTGCCAGCAGACCTGGCCGTGAGGGGCCAACCTACGAGCAGTACTTC. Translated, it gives CASRPGREGPTYEQYF.

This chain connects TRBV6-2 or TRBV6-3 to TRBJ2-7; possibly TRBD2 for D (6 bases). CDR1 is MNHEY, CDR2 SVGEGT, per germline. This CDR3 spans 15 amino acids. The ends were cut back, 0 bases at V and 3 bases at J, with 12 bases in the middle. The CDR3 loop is CASSYSETSFYEQYF. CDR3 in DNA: TGTGCCAGCAGTTACTCCGAGACTAGTTTCTACGAGCAGTACTTC.

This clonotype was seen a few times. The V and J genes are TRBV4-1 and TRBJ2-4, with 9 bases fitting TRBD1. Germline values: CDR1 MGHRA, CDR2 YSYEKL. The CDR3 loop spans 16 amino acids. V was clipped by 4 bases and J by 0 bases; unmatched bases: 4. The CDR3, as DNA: TGCGCCAGCAGCCCAACGGACAGGGGAGCCAAAAACATTCAGTACTTC. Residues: CASSPTDRGAKNIQYF.

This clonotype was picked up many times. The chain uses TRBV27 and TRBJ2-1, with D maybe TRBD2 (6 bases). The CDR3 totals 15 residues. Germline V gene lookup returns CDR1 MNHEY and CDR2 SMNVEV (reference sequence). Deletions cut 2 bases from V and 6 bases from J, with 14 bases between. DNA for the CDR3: TGTGCCAGCAGTTTAAAAACTTCCGGGGGCAATGAGCAGTTCTTC. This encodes CASSLKTSGGNEQFF.

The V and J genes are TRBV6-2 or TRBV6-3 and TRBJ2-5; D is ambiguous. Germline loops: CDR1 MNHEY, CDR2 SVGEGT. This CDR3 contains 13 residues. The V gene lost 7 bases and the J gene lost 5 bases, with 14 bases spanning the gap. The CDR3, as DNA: TGTGCCAGCACCCTGCCCCTTGGGGAGACCCAGTACTTC. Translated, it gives CASTLPLGETQYF.

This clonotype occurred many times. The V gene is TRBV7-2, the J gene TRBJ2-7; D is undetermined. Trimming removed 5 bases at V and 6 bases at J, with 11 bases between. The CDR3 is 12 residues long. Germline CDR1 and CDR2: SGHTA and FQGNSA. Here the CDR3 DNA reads TGTGCCAGCAGCCCCATTTGGAGCGAGCAGTACTTC. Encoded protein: CASSPIWSEQYF.

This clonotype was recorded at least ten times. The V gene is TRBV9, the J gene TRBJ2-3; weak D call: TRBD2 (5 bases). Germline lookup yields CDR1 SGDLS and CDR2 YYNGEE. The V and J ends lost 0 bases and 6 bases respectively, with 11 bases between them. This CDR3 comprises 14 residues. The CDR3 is CASSVVPGSDTQYF. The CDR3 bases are TGTGCCAGCAGCGTAGTCCCGGGGTCCGATACGCAGTATTTT.

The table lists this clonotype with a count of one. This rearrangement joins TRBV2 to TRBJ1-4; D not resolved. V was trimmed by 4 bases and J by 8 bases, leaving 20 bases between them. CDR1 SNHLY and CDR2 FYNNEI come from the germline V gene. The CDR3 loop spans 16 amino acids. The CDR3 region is CASSASPSPEEEKLFF. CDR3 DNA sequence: TGTGCCAGCAGTGCTAGTCCCTCACCCGAGGAGGAAAAACTGTTTTTT.

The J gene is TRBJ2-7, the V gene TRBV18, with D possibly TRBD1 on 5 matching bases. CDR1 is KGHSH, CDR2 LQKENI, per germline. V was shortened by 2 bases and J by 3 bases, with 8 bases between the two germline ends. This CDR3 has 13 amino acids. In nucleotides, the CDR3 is TGTGCCAGCTCACCAGGCAGGGACTACGAGCAGTACTTC. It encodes CASSPGRDYEQYF.

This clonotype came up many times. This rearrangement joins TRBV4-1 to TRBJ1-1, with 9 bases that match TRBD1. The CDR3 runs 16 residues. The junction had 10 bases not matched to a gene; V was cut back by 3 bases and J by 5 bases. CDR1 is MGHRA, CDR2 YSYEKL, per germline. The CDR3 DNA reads TGCGCCAGCAGCCACCTAAAAGGACAGGGGTCGACTGAAGCTTTCTTT. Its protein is CASSHLKGQGSTEAFF.

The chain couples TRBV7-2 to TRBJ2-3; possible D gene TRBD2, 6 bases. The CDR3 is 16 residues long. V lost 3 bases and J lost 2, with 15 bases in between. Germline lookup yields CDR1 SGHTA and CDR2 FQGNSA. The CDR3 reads CASSFLRGSFTDTQYF. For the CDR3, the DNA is TGTGCCAGCAGCTTTTTGCGGGGATCCTTCACAGATACGCAGTATTTT.

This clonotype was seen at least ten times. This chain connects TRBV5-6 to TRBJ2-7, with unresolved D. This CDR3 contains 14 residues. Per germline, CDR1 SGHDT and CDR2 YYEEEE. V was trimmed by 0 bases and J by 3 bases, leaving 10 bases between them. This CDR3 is CASSLVQSYYEQYF. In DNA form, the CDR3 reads TGTGCCAGCAGCTTGGTGCAGTCCTACTACGAGCAGTACTTC.

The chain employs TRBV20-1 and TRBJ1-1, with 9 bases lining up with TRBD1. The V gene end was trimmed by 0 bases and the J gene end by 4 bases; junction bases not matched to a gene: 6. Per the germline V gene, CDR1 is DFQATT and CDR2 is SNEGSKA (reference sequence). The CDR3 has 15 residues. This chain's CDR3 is CSARDGTGSSTEAFF. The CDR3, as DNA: TGCAGTGCTAGAGACGGGACAGGGAGTTCCACTGAAGCTTTCTTT.

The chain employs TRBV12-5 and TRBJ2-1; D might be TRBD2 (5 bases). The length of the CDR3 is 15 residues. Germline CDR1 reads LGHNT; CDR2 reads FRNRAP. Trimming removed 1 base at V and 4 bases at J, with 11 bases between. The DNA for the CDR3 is TGTGCTAGTGGTTTGGGGGCGGGCGCTTACAATGAGCAGTTCTTC. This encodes CASGLGAGAYNEQFF.

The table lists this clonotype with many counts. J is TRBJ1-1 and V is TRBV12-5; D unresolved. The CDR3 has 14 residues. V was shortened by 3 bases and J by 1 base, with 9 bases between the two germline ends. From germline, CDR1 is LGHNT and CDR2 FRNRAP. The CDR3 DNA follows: TGTGCTAGTGGTTTTTCCGTGCAGAACACTGAAGCTTTCTTT. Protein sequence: CASGFSVQNTEAFF.